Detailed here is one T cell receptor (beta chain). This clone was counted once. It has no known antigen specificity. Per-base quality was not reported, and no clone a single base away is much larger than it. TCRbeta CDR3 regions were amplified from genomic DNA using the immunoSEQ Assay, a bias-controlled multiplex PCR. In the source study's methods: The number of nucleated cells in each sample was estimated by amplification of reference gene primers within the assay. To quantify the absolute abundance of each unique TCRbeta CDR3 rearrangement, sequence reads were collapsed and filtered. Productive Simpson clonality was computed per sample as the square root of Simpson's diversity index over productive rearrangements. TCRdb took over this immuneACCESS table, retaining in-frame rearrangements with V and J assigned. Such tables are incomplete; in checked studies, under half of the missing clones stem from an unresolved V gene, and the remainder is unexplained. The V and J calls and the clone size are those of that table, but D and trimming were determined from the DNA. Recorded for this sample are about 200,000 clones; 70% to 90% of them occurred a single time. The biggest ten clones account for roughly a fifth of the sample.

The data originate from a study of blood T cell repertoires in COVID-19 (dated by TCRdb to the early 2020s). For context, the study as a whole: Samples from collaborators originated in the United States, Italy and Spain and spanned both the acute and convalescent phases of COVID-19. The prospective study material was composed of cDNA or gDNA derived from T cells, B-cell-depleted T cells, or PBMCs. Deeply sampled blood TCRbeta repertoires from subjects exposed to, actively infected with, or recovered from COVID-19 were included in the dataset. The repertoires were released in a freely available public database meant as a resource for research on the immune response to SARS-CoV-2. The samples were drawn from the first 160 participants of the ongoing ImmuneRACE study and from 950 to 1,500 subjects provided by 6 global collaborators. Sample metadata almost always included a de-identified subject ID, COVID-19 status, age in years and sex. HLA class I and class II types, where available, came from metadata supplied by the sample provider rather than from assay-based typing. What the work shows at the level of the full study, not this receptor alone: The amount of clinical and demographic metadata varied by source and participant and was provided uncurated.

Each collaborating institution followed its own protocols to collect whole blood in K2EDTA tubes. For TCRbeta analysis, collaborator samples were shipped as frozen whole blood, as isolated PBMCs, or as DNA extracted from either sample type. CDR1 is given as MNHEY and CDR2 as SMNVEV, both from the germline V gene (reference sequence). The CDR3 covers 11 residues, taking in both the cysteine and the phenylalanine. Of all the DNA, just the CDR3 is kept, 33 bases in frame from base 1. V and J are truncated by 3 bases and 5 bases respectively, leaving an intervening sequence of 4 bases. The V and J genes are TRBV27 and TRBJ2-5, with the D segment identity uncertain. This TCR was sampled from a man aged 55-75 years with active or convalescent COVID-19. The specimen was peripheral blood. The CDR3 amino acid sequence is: CASSFEETQYF. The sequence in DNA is TGTGCCAGCAGTTTTGAGGAGACCCAGTACTTC.